This T cell receptor (beta chain) emerged from a study of T cell repertoires in cytomegalovirus infection. This clonotype was found a few times. The target antigen is unknown. TCRdb re-called the reads through MiXCR, storing one row per CDR3 protein. The sample holds approximately 910,000 distinct CDR3 sequences, 30% to 40% seen once. Germline lookup yields CDR1 SGHVS and CDR2 FNYEAQ. This CDR3 comprises 16 residues. Deletions cut 0 bases from V and 5 bases from J, with 14 bases between. This clonotype was sampled from a human donor in good health (CMV status not recorded). Some clones in this sample may be carry-over from other donors' samples. The chain employs TRBV7-6 and TRBJ2-1; the D gene is possibly TRBD2 (7 bases). The specimen was cultured CD8+ T cells from PBMCs, collected from culture after CMV antigen stimulation. CDR3 nucleotide sequence: TGTGCCAGCAGCTTAGCTCAAAGGGGGGGCCACAATGAGCAGTTCTTC. It translates to CASSLAQRGGHNEQFF. Filled out from reference TRBV7-6 and TRBJ2-1, the complete variable domain reads GAGVSQSPRYKVTKRGQDVALRCDPISGHVSLYWYRQALGQGPEFLTYFNYEAQQDKSGLPNDRFSAERPEGSISTLTIQRTEQRDSAMYRCASSLAQRGGHNEQFFGPGTRLTVL.